These T cell receptor beta chains were read from a single sample in a study of blood T cell repertoires in COVID-19. Only in-frame clones appear in the TCRdb table, and some are missing; sequencing was by immunoSEQ multiplex PCR. The sample includes some 140,000 clones, approximately 80% of them seen just once. Sequencing input: peripheral blood. These receptors all stem from a woman aged 55-75 years with acute or convalescent COVID-19. Each CDR3 is given with its conserved first and last residue. Fields, in order: J gene, clone size, V gene, D gene, CDR3 length, CDR3 protein, CDR3 DNA. D genes are given only for firm matches. Expanded clones are given a class, and other clones once, few, many or no size at all.

j_call: TRBJ1-2; clone_size: .; v_call: TRBV5-1; d_call: TRBD1; cdr3_length: 14; cdr3_aa: CASSPGQGSYGYTF; cdr3_nt: TGCGCCAGCAGCCCGGGACAGGGGAGCTATGGCTACACCTTC
j_call: TRBJ2-3; clone_size: .; v_call: TRBV4-1; d_call: .; cdr3_length: 15; cdr3_aa: CASSQEPGGWDTQYF; cdr3_nt: TGCGCCAGCAGCCAAGAGCCAGGGGGGTGGGATACGCAGTATTTT
j_call: TRBJ1-5; clone_size: .; v_call: TRBV19; d_call: .; cdr3_length: 16; cdr3_aa: CASQIANRVSNQPQHF; cdr3_nt: TGTGCCAGCCAGATCGCGAACAGGGTTAGCAATCAGCCCCAGCATTTT
j_call: TRBJ1-5; clone_size: once; v_call: TRBV19; d_call: .; cdr3_length: 16; cdr3_aa: CASSIVGTSSNQPQHF; cdr3_nt: TGTGCCAGTAGTATAGTGGGGACATCTAGCAATCAGCCCCAGCATTTT
j_call: TRBJ1-4; clone_size: once; v_call: TRBV19; d_call: TRBD1; cdr3_length: 17; cdr3_aa: CASSMKGQGRTSEKLFF; cdr3_nt: TGTGCCAGTAGTATGAAGGGACAGGGCCGGACTAGTGAAAAACTGTTTTTT
j_call: TRBJ2-3; clone_size: .; v_call: TRBV9; d_call: .; cdr3_length: 17; cdr3_aa: CASSEKGWRGGTDTQYF; cdr3_nt: TGTGCCAGCAGCGAGAAGGGCTGGCGCGGGGGCACAGATACGCAGTATTTT
j_call: TRBJ1-4; clone_size: .; v_call: TRBV28; d_call: .; cdr3_length: 14; cdr3_aa: CASTEGLTNEKLFF; cdr3_nt: TGTGCCAGCACCGAGGGTCTCACTAATGAAAAACTGTTTTTT
j_call: TRBJ2-1; clone_size: .; v_call: TRBV6-5; d_call: TRBD1; cdr3_length: 14; cdr3_aa: CASRTGSSYNEQFF; cdr3_nt: TGTGCCAGCAGGACAGGGAGTTCCTACAATGAGCAGTTCTTC
j_call: TRBJ1-2; clone_size: .; v_call: TRBV3-1/TRBV3-2; d_call: TRBD1; cdr3_length: 14; cdr3_aa: CASSQETDRAGYTF; cdr3_nt: TGTGCCAGCAGCCAAGAAACGGACAGGGCCGGCTACACCTTC
j_call: TRBJ1-2; clone_size: few; v_call: TRBV29-1; d_call: TRBD1; cdr3_length: 13; cdr3_aa: CSVEPRDRGGYTF; cdr3_nt: TGCAGCGTCGAACCCCGGGACAGGGGCGGCTACACCTTC
j_call: TRBJ2-1; clone_size: .; v_call: TRBV11-2; d_call: .; cdr3_length: 14; cdr3_aa: CASSLSSAYNEQFF; cdr3_nt: TGTGCCAGCAGCTTATCCAGCGCCTACAATGAGCAGTTCTTC
j_call: TRBJ1-2; clone_size: .; v_call: TRBV6-5; d_call: .; cdr3_length: 15; cdr3_aa: CASSNLPGQPYGYTF; cdr3_nt: TGTGCCAGCAGTAACCTCCCAGGGCAGCCCTATGGCTACACCTTC
j_call: TRBJ2-7; clone_size: once; v_call: TRBV11-2; d_call: .; cdr3_length: 15; cdr3_aa: CASSLGGVSTYEQYF; cdr3_nt: TGTGCCAGCAGCTTAGGCGGGGTCTCCACCTACGAGCAGTACTTC
j_call: TRBJ2-3; clone_size: .; v_call: TRBV19; d_call: TRBD1; cdr3_length: 15; cdr3_aa: CATRQGASSTDTQYF; cdr3_nt: TGTGCCACTCGACAGGGGGCCAGTAGCACAGATACGCAGTATTTT
j_call: TRBJ1-6; clone_size: once; v_call: TRBV7-8; d_call: TRBD1; cdr3_length: 16; cdr3_aa: CASSLSRDSSYSPLHF; cdr3_nt: TGTGCCAGCAGCTTGTCCCGGGACAGCTCATATTCACCCCTCCACTTT
j_call: TRBJ1-1; clone_size: .; v_call: TRBV19; d_call: TRBD1; cdr3_length: 16; cdr3_aa: CASSSGQGRRNTEAFF; cdr3_nt: TGTGCCAGTAGTTCGGGACAGGGTAGACGGAACACTGAAGCTTTCTTT
j_call: TRBJ1-4; clone_size: few; v_call: TRBV15; d_call: .; cdr3_length: 13; cdr3_aa: CATSRDGNEKLFF; cdr3_nt: TGTGCCACCAGCAGAGACGGTAATGAAAAACTGTTTTTT